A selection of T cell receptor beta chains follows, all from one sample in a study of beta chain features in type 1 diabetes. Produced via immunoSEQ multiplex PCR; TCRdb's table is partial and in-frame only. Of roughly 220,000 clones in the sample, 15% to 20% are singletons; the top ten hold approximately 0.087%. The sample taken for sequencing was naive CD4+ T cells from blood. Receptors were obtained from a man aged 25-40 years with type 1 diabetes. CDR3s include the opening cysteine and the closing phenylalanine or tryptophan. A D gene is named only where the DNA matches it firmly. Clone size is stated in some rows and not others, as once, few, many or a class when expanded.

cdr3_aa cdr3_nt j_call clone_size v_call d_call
CATSRDITGFANQPQHF TGTGCCACCAGCAGAGATATTACAGGGTTTGCCAATCAGCCCCAGCATTTT TRBJ1-5 - TRBV15 -
CASSGGLATDEQFF TGTGCCAGCAGCGGGGGACTAGCGACCGATGAGCAGTTCTTC TRBJ2-1 few TRBV27 TRBD2
CAWSVIMGGEQFF TGTGCCTGGAGTGTCATAATGGGAGGGGAGCAGTTCTTC TRBJ2-1 many TRBV30 TRBD2
CASSLGRRGADTQYF TGTGCCAGCAGCCTAGGCCGTAGGGGCGCAGATACGCAGTATTTT TRBJ2-3 - TRBV11-2 -
CALEQGSNQPQHF TGTGCCCTGGAACAGGGTAGCAATCAGCCCCAGCATTTT TRBJ1-5 - TRBV30 -
CASSSRGRDNEQFF TGTGCCAGCAGCTCTCGAGGGCGGGACAATGAGCAGTTCTTC TRBJ2-1 - TRBV9 -
CASSHRANRNNEQFF TGCGCCAGCAGCCATCGGGCTAATCGTAACAATGAGCAGTTCTTC TRBJ2-1 - TRBV4-3 -
CASSLGPSGADQPQHF TGTGCCAGCAGCTTAGGGCCTTCTGGGGCCGATCAGCCCCAGCATTTT TRBJ1-5 - TRBV7-2 -
CASSLGNPAKEQYF TGTGCCAGCAGCTTAGGGAACCCGGCTAAGGAGCAGTACTTC TRBJ2-7 few TRBV7-9 -
CSAGDGDYGYTF TGCAGCGCTGGGGACGGAGACTATGGCTACACCTTC TRBJ1-2 few TRBV29-1 -
CASSLWAGNTGELFF TGTGCCAGCAGCTTATGGGCAGGGAACACCGGGGAGCTGTTTTTT TRBJ2-2 few TRBV5-6 -
CATGDDTDTQYF TGTGCCACCGGCGATGACACAGATACGCAGTATTTT TRBJ2-3 once TRBV15 -
CASSLGPGGSVDEQFF TGTGCCAGCAGCTTAGGACCGGGGGGATCCGTAGATGAGCAGTTCTTC TRBJ2-1 few TRBV7-9 TRBD2
CASSFNPSGQADLDTQYF TGCGCCAGCAGCTTCAATCCTTCAGGACAGGCCGACCTGGATACGCAGTATTTT TRBJ2-3 few TRBV5-1 TRBD1
CASSRDFSYGYTF TGTGCCAGCAGCCGAGATTTTTCCTATGGCTACACCTTC TRBJ1-2 - TRBV7-2 -
CASSVGLAEETQYF TGTGCCAGCAGCGTAGGCCTAGCGGAGGAGACCCAGTACTTC TRBJ2-5 few TRBV9 TRBD2
CASSRTGNEQYF TGTGCCAGCAGCCGGACAGGGAACGAGCAGTACTTC TRBJ2-7 - TRBV7-9 TRBD1
CAWNRGGTEAFF TGTGCCTGGAACCGGGGGGGCACTGAAGCTTTCTTT TRBJ1-1 few TRBV30 -
CSVLSRVANTEAFF TGCAGCGTCCTTTCCAGGGTGGCGAACACTGAAGCTTTCTTT TRBJ1-1 - TRBV29-1 -
CASSLWTDSNQPQHF TGTGCCAGCAGTCTATGGACAGATAGCAATCAGCCCCAGCATTTT TRBJ1-5 - TRBV28 -
CASSSFRTVDIQYF TGTGCCAGCAGCTCCTTTAGGACAGTCGACATTCAGTACTTC TRBJ2-4 - TRBV5-4 -
CAWNRGGASNEKLFF TGTGCCTGGAACCGAGGAGGGGCCTCCAATGAAAAACTGTTTTTT TRBJ1-4 few TRBV30 -
CSVEGVQGNYEQYF TGCAGCGTTGAAGGGGTACAGGGGAACTACGAGCAGTACTTC TRBJ2-7 - TRBV29-1 TRBD1
CSSGQGAGQPQHF TGCAGCTCGGGACAGGGGGCGGGTCAGCCCCAGCATTTT TRBJ1-5 - TRBV29-1 TRBD1
CASSPKGEAGETQYF TGCGCCAGCAGCCCGAAAGGAGAAGCTGGGGAGACCCAGTACTTC TRBJ2-5 - TRBV5-1 -
CASSPHPRGLVNNEQFF TGTGCCAGCAGCCCACACCCGCGGGGACTAGTTAACAATGAGCAGTTCTTC TRBJ2-1 - TRBV11-2 TRBD2
CASSLYGSQETQYF TGCGCCAGCAGCTTGTACGGGAGCCAAGAGACCCAGTACTTC TRBJ2-5 - TRBV5-1 -
CSGEGLADNEQFF TGCAGCGGTGAGGGACTAGCGGACAATGAGCAGTTCTTC TRBJ2-1 - TRBV29-1 TRBD2
CSVGGADGYTF TGCAGCGTTGGGGGGGCTGATGGCTACACCTTC TRBJ1-2 - TRBV29-1 -
CASSMAKNIQYF TGTGCCAGCAGTATGGCCAAAAACATTCAGTACTTC TRBJ2-4 - TRBV28 -
CASSLAGLENIQYF TGTGCCAGCAGCTTAGCAGGGTTAGAAAACATTCAGTACTTC TRBJ2-4 few TRBV7-9 -
CSVLMWTGDLNGYTF TGCAGCGTCTTAATGTGGACAGGGGATCTCAATGGCTACACCTTC TRBJ1-2 few TRBV29-1 TRBD1
CASGMLAGSPYEQYF TGTGCCAGCGGTATGCTAGCGGGGTCCCCCTACGAGCAGTACTTC TRBJ2-7 - TRBV28 TRBD2
CASSPGQGAYEQYF TGCGCCAGCAGCCCGGGACAGGGCGCCTACGAGCAGTACTTC TRBJ2-7 - TRBV5-1 TRBD1
CAWSRTSGRYNEQFF TGTGCCTGGAGTAGGACTAGCGGGAGGTATAATGAGCAGTTCTTC TRBJ2-1 few TRBV30 TRBD2
CASSVQTGVNYGYTF TGTGCCAGCAGCGTTCAGACAGGGGTGAACTATGGCTACACCTTC TRBJ1-2 - TRBV9 TRBD1
CAWSHGLSSYEQYF TGTGCCTGGAGTCACGGGCTTAGCTCCTACGAGCAGTACTTC TRBJ2-7 - TRBV30 -
CASSQDRLANTDTQYF TGCGCCAGCAGCCAAGATCGGCTAGCCAACACAGATACGCAGTATTTT TRBJ2-3 once TRBV4-1 -
CASSQEARDREQYF TGCGCCAGCAGCCAAGAGGCGCGGGATCGCGAGCAGTACTTC TRBJ2-7 - TRBV4-1 -
CASSTLWNTEAFF TGTGCCAGCAGCACTCTTTGGAACACTGAAGCTTTCTTT TRBJ1-1 few TRBV7-2 -
CASSLASGTNNLNIQYF TGTGCCAGCAGCTTAGCCTCCGGGACAAATAATTTGAACATTCAGTACTTC TRBJ2-4 few TRBV11-3 -
CSAIWGDTQYF TGCAGTGCTATATGGGGAGATACGCAGTATTTT TRBJ2-3 - TRBV20-1 -
CASSKALWLSGANVLTF TGTGCCAGCAGCAAAGCGCTTTGGCTTTCTGGGGCCAACGTCCTGACTTTC TRBJ2-6 few TRBV21-1 -
CASSPGTSGYREQFF TGTGCCAGCAGCCCCGGGACTAGCGGGTATCGTGAGCAGTTCTTC TRBJ2-1 - TRBV28 TRBD2
CATSRHSSGREYSSYNEQFF TGTGCCACCAGCAGACACTCTAGCGGGAGGGAATATAGCTCCTACAATGAGCAGTTCTTC TRBJ2-1 - TRBV15 TRBD2